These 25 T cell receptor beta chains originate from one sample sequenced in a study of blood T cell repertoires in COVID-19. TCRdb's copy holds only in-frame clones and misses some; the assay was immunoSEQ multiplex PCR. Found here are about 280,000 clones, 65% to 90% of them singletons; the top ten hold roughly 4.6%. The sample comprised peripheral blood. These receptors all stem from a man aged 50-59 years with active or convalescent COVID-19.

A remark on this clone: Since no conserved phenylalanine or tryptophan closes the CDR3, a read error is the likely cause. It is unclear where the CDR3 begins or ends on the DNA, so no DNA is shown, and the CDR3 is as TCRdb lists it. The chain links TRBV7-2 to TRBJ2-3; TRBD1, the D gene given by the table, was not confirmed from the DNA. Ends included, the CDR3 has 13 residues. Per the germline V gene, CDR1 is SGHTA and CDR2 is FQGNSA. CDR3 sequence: CASSHPQTGAPVG.

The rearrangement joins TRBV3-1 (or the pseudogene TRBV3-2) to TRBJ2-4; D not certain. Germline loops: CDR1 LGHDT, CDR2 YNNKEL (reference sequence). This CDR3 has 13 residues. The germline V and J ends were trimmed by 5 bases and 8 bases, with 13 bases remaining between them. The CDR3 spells CASSRHASDIQYF. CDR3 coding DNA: TGTGCCAGCAGCAGACATGCCAGTGACATTCAGTACTTC.

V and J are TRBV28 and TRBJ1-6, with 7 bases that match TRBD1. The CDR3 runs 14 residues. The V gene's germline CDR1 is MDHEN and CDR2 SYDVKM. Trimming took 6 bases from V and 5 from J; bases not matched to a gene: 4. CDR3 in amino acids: CASSKQGNNSPLHF. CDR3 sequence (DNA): TGTGCCAGCAGCAAACAGGGGAATAATTCACCCCTCCACTTT.

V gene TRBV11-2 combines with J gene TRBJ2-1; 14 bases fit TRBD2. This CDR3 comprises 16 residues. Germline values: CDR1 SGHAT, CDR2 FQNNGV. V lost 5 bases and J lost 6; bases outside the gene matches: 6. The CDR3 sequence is CASSGLAGGWSNEQFF. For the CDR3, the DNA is TGTGCCAGCAGCGGACTAGCGGGAGGCTGGAGCAATGAGCAGTTCTTC. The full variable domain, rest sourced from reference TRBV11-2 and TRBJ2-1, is EAGVAQSPRYKIIEKRQSVAFWCNPISGHATLYWYQQILGQGPKLLIQFQNNGVVDDSQLPKDRFSAERLKGVDSTLKIQPAKLEDSAVYLCASSGLAGGWSNEQFFGPGTRLTVL.

CDR3 region: CASSDIAGGLYEQYF. For the CDR3, the DNA is TGTGCCAGCAGTGATATAGCGGGAGGGCTTTACGAGCAGTACTTC. The V and J genes are TRBV2 and TRBJ2-7, with 11 bases lining up with TRBD2. With 3 bases clipped from V and 4 bases from J, the junction kept 5 bases outside the gene matches. CDR1 and CDR2 (germline): SNHLY, FYNNEI. The CDR3 is 15 residues long.

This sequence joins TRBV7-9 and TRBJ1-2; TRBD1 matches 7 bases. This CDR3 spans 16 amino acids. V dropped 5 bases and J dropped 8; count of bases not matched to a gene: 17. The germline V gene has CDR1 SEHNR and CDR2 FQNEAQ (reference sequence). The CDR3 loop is CASSNYPGQRVSGYTF. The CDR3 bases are TGTGCCAGCAGCAATTATCCGGGACAGCGAGTATCGGGCTACACCTTC.

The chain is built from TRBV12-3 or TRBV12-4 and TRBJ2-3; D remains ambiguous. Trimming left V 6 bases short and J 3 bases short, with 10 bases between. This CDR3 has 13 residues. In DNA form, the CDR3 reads TGTGCCAGCAGCCCGTCCCCGACAGATACGCAGTATTTT. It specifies CASSPSPTDTQYF.

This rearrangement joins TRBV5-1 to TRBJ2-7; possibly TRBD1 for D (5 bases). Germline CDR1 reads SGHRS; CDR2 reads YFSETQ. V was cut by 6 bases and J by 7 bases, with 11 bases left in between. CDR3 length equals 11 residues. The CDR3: CASKGAREQYF. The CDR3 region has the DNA TGCGCCAGCAAAGGGGCGCGAGAGCAGTACTTC.

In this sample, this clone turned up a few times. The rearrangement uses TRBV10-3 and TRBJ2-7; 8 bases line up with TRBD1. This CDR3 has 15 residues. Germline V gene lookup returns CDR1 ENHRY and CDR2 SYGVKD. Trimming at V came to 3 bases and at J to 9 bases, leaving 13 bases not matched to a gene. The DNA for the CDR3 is TGTGCCATCAGTGACAGCGGGCAGGGGGCAGGCGGGCAGTACTTC. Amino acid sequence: CAISDSGQGAGGQYF.

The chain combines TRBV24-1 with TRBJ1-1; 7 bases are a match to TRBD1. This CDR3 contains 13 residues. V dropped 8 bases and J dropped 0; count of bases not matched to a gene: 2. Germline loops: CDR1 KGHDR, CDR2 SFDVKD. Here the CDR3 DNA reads TGTGCCACCAAAGGGACAGTGAACACTGAAGCTTTCTTT. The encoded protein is CATKGTVNTEAFF.

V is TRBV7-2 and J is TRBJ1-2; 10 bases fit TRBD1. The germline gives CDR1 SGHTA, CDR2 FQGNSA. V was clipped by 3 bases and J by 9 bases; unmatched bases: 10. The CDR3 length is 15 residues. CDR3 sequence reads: CASSFSGTGEGSYTF. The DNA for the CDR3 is TGTGCCAGCAGCTTCTCCGGGACAGGGGAAGGGAGCTACACCTTC.

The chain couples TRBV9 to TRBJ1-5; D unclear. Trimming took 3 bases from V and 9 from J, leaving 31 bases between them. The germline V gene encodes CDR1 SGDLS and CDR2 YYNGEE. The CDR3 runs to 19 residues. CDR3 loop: CASSGGLGWTAFLSLPQHF. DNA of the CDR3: TGTGCCAGCAGCGGAGGATTGGGTTGGACTGCCTTTTTGAGTCTGCCCCAGCATTTT.

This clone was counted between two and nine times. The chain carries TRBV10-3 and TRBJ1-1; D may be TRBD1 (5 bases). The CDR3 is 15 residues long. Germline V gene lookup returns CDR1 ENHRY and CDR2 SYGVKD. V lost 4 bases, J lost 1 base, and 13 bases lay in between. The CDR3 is CAISVKGFENTEAFF. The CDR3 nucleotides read TGTGCCATCAGTGTCAAGGGGTTCGAGAACACTGAAGCTTTCTTT.

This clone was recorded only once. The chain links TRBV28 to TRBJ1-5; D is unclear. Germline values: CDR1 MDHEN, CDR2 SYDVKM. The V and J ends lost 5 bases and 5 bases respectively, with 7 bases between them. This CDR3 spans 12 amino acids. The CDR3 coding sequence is TGTGCCAGCAGTCCCCTCTATCAGCCCCAGCATTTT. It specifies CASSPLYQPQHF.

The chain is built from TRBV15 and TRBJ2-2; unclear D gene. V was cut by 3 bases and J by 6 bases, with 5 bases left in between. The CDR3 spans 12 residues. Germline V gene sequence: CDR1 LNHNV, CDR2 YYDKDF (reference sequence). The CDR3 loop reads CATSSIPGELFF. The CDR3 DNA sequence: TGTGCCACCAGCAGTATCCCCGGGGAGCTGTTTTTT.

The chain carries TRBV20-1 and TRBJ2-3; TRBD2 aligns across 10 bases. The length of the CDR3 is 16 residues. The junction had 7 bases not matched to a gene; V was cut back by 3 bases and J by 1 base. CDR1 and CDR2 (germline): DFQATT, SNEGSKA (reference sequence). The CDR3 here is CSASSYGTSGTDTQYF. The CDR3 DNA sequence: TGCAGTGCTAGTAGTTATGGGACTAGCGGCACAGATACGCAGTATTTT.

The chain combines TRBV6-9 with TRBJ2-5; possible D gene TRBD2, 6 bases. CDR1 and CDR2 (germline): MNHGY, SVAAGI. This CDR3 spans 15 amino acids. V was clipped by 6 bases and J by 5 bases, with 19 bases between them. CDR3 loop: CASSDGGPWEETQYF. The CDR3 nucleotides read TGTGCCAGCAGCGACGGAGGGCCTTGGGAGGAGACCCAGTACTTC.

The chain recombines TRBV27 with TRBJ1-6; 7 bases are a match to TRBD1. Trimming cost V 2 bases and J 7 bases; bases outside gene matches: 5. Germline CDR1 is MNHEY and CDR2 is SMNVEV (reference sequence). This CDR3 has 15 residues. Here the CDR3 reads CASSLQGVTNSPLHF. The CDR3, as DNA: TGTGCCAGCAGTTTACAGGGGGTTACGAATTCACCCCTCCACTTT.

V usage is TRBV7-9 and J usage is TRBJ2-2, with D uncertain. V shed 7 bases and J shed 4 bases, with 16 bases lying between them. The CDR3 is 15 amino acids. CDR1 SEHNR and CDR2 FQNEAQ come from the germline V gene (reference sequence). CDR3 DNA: TGTGCCAGCAAGAGGTCGTCAATCACCACCGGGGAGCTGTTTTTT. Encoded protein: CASKRSSITTGELFF.

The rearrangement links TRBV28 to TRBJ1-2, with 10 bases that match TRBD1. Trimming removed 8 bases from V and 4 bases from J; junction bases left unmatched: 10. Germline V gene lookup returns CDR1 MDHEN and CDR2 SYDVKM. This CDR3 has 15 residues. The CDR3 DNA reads TGTGCCAGCCGACAGGGGGCGCTTTCTGGCTATGGCTACACCTTC. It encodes CASRQGALSGYGYTF.

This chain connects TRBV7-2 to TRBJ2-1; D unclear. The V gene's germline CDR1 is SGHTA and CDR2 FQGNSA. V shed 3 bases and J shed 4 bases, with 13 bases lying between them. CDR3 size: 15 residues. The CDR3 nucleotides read TGTGCCAGCAGCTTGCTAGTGTCCCTTTACAATGAGCAGTTCTTC. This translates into CASSLLVSLYNEQFF.

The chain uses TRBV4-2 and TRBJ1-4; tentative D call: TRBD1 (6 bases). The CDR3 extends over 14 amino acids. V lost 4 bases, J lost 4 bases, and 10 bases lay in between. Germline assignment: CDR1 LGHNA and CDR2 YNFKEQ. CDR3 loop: CASSPGQNNEKLFF. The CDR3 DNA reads TGTGCCAGCAGCCCCGGACAGAATAATGAAAAACTGTTTTTT.

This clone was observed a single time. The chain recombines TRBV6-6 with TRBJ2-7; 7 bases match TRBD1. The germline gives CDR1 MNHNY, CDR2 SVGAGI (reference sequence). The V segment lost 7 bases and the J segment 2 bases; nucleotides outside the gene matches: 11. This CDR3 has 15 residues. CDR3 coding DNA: TGTGCCAGCACCAACATGGGGCAGGGGGCCTACGAGCAGTACTTC. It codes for CASTNMGQGAYEQYF.

CDR3 protein: CASSRTGGGNTGELFF. CDR3 DNA sequence: TGTGCCAGCAGCAGGACAGGGGGCGGGAACACCGGGGAGCTGTTTTTT. This chain uses TRBV5-4 with TRBJ2-2, with 11 bases matching TRBD1. CDR1 and CDR2 (germline): SGHNT, YYREEE (reference sequence). This CDR3 is built from 16 residues. Unmatched junction bases numbered 3, after V lost 4 bases and J lost 1 base.

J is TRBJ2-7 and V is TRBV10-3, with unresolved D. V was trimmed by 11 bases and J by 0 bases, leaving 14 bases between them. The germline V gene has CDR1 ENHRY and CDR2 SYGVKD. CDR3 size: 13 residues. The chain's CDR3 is CASRGASSYEQYF. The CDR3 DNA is TGTGCCTCTCGCGGCGCGAGCTCCTACGAGCAGTACTTC.